This TCR beta chain is from a study of cytomegalovirus exposure and HLA in healthy donors. Both 60 Vbeta primers and 13 Jbeta primers went into the PCR. TCRdb's copy holds only in-frame clones and misses some; the assay was immunoSEQ multiplex PCR. The sample records about 160,000 clones, almost 80% being singletons. In regard to this clone: The antigen remains unidentified.

Study-wide results and limits: As a later analysis showed, several of the most significant clusters appeared to be linked to common viral pathogens. For most TCR beta V segments, an earlier analysis put the productive rate at about 90% or about 30% of the time. When analyzed later, a missense DCLRE1C variant was found to be linked to TCR beta V- and J-gene trimming.

Sequencing used PBMCs. This sequence originates from a woman between 45 and 60 years old in good health and CMV-seronegative.

The CDR3 reads CASSSASSGSYEQYF. The DNA for the CDR3 is TGTGCCAGCAGTTCGGCTTCTTCGGGCTCCTACGAGCAGTACTTC. This chain joins TRBV28 and TRBJ2-7; D remains ambiguous. The germline V and J ends were trimmed by 4 bases and 0 bases, with 13 bases remaining between them. Germline V gives CDR1 MDHEN, CDR2 SYDVKM. The CDR3 runs 15 residues.